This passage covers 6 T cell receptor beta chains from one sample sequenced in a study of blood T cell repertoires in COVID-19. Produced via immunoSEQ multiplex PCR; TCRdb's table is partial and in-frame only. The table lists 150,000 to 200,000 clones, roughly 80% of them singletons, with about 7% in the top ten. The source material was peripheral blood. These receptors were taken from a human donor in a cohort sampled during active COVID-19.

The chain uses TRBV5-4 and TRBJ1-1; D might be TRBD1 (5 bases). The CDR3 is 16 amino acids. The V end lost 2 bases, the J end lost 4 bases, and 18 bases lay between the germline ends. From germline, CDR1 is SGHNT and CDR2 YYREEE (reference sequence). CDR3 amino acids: CASSFQGVGIPTEAFF. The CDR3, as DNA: TGTGCCAGCAGCTTTCAGGGCGTGGGGATCCCCACTGAAGCTTTCTTT.

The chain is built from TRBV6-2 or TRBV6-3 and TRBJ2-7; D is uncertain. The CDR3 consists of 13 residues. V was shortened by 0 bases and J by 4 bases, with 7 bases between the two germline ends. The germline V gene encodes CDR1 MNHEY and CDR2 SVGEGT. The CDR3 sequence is CASSYSRFYEQYF. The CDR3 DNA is TGTGCCAGCAGTTACTCGAGGTTTTACGAGCAGTACTTC.

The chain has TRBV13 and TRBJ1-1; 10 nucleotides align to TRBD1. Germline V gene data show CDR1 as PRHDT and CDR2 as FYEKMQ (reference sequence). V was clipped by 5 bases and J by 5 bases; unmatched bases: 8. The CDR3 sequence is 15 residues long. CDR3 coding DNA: TGTGCCAGCAGCCCAGGGACAGGGGAGAGGACTGAAGCTTTCTTT. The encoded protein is CASSPGTGERTEAFF.

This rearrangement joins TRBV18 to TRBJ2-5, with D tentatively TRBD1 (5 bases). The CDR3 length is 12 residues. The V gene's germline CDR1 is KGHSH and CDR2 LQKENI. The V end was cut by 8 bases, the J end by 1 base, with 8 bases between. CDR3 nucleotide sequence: TGTGCCAGCGGCGACAGCCAAGAGACCCAGTACTTC. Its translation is CASGDSQETQYF.

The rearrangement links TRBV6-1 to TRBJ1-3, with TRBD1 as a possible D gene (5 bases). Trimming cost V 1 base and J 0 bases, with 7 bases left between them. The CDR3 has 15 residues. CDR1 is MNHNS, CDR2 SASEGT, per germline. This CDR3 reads CASSEVRASGNTIYF. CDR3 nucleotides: TGTGCCAGCAGTGAAGTCAGGGCCTCTGGAAACACCATATATTTT.

The DNA for the CDR3 is TGCGCCAGCAGCGCAGGAGGGACTAGCGGGGGTTATGAGCAGTTCTTC. Amino acid sequence: CASSAGGTSGGYEQFF. This chain joins TRBV5-1 and TRBJ2-1; 14 bases are a match to TRBD2. The CDR3 spans 16 residues. J lost 8 bases, V lost 4 bases, and 8 bases had no gene match. CDR1 is SGHRS and CDR2 is YFSETQ in the germline V gene.